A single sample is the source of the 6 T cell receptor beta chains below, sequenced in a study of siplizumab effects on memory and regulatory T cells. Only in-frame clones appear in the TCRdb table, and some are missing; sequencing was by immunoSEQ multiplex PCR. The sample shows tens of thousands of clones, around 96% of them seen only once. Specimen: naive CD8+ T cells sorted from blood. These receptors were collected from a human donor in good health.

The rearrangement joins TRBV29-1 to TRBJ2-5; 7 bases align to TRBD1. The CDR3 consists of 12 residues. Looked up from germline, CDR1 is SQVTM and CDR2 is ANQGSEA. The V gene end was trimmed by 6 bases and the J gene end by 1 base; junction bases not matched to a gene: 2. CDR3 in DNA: TGCAGCGTGACAGGGATCCAAGAGACCCAGTACTTC. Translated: CSVTGIQETQYF.

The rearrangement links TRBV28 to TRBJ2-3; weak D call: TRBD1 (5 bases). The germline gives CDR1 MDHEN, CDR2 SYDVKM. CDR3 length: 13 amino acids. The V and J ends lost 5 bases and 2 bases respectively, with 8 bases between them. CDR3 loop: CASSAGPTDTQYF. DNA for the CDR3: TGTGCCAGCAGTGCAGGGCCCACAGATACGCAGTATTTT. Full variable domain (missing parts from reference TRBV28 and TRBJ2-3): DVKVTQSSRYLVKRTGEKVFLECVQDMDHENMFWYRQDPGLGLRLIYFSYDVKMKEKGDIPEGYSVSREKKERFSLILESASTNQTSMYLCASSAGPTDTQYFGPGTRLTVL.

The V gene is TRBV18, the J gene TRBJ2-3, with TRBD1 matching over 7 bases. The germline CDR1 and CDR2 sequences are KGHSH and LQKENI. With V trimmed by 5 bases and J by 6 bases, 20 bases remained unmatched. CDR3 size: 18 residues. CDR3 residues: CASSRETGPIQFSDTQYF. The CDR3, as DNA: TGTGCCAGCTCAAGGGAGACAGGGCCGATTCAGTTCAGTGATACGCAGTATTTT.

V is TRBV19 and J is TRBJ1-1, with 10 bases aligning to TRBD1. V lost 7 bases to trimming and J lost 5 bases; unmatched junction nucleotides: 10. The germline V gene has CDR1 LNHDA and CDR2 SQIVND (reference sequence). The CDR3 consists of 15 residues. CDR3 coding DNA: TGTGCCAGTATCCCTTTGACAGGGGGCCGGACTGAAGCTTTCTTT. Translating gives CASIPLTGGRTEAFF.

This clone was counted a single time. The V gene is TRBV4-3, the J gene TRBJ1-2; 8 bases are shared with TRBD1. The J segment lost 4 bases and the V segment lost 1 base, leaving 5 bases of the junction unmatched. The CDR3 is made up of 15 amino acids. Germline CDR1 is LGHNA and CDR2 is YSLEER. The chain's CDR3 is CASSQVRQGAYGYTF. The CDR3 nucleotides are TGCGCCAGCAGCCAAGTTCGCCAGGGGGCCTATGGCTACACCTTC.

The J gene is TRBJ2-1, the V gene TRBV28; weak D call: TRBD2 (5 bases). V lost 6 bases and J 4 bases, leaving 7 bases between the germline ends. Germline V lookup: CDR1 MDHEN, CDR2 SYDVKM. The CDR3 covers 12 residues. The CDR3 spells CASRDLYNEQFF. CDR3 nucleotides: TGTGCCAGCAGGGACTTATACAATGAGCAGTTCTTC.